The rows below give T cell receptor beta chains drawn from one sample of a study of graft-versus-host responses after intestinal transplantation. These receptors have no known antigen. The assay was immunoSEQ multiplex PCR, and TCRdb's table has in-frame clones only and misses some. The data contain over 55,000 clones, over 70% of them seen just once; the ten biggest clones take up 0.35% to 0.4%. Sequencing used unstimulated CD4+ T cells sorted from spleen or lymph node cells, obtained before transplant. The receptor source for this set is a human donor who was the organ donor for an intestinal transplant. Both conserved end residues are part of each CDR3. D genes are given only for firm matches.

V	D	J	CDR3
TRBV6-5	TRBD1	TRBJ1-2	CASSPRTGANYGYTF
TRBV5-6	TRBD1	TRBJ2-2	CASRTGGHTGELFF
TRBV6-1	-	TRBJ1-6	CASSGTASSYNSPLHF
TRBV5-1	-	TRBJ2-2	CASSLPDRNTGELFF
TRBV29-1	TRBD2	TRBJ2-1	CSVDLAGGMGEQFF
TRBV30	TRBD1	TRBJ1-1	CAWSVQSRDSEAFF
TRBV10-1	TRBD1	TRBJ1-5	CASSELGQGNQPQHF
TRBV7-2	TRBD1	TRBJ1-5	CASSLAPITGGRQPQHF
TRBV7-9	TRBD2	TRBJ2-1	CASSLTRAGGQDEQFF
TRBV4-2	-	TRBJ1-4	CASSQTVLSNEKLFF
TRBV13	TRBD1	TRBJ1-2	CASSHWVGQEVYGYTF
TRBV30	-	TRBJ1-2	CAWRSQGSYGYTF
TRBV5-1	-	TRBJ1-1	CASSYGQSNTEAFF
TRBV9	-	TRBJ1-1	CASSAITGRGTEAFF
TRBV2	-	TRBJ2-2	CASRQGDTNTGELFF
TRBV5-4	TRBD1	TRBJ1-4	CASSLAVQGGEKLFF
TRBV7-2	TRBD1	TRBJ1-4	CASSSGQGAQREKLFF
TRBV9	TRBD2	TRBJ2-2	CASSVASGGFGELFF
TRBV5-6	TRBD2	TRBJ2-5	CASSLATAGGHQETQYF
TRBV9	-	TRBJ1-1	CASSVAAGVMNTEAFF
TRBV9	-	TRBJ2-1	CASEGTPQFF
TRBV5-1	-	TRBJ2-1	CASRLTNNEQFF
TRBV28	TRBD1	TRBJ1-1	CASSIGQGRGTEAFF
TRBV11-2	-	TRBJ2-2	CASSLLLFTGELFF
TRBV5-1	TRBD1	TRBJ1-2	CASSSGQGYGYTF
TRBV7-9	TRBD1	TRBJ2-3	CASSATGGPDTQYF
TRBV5-6	-	TRBJ1-6	CASSPQGGSVSPLHF
TRBV25-1	TRBD1	TRBJ1-2	CASSPPTGDYGYTF
TRBV7-8	-	TRBJ2-4	CASSLQSISVAKNIQYF
TRBV27	TRBD2	TRBJ2-1	CASWTSRQERYNEQFF
TRBV2	-	TRBJ1-4	CASSPRIQREKLFF
TRBV9	-	TRBJ1-2	CASSVASANYGYTF
TRBV29-1	-	TRBJ1-1	CSVKPRVANTEAFF
TRBV6-1	TRBD2	TRBJ2-2	CASSEASGGTGELFF
TRBV6-1	-	TRBJ2-1	CASKPHREIYNEQFF
TRBV28	TRBD1	TRBJ1-4	CASRAGTGKIGKLFF
TRBV13	-	TRBJ2-2	CASSRSRGGSPNTGELFF
TRBV5-1	TRBD2	TRBJ2-1	CASSFIAGGPSNEQFF
TRBV28	-	TRBJ1-2	CASSGMEGGGYTF
TRBV29-1	-	TRBJ1-5	CSAASGVEQPQHF
TRBV5-5	-	TRBJ1-6	CASSMGQGGSPLHF
TRBV19	TRBD1	TRBJ1-5	CASRSGQGIYSNQPQHF
TRBV6-5	-	TRBJ2-3	CASNPGTAPDTQYF
TRBV7-3	-	TRBJ1-4	CASSRGGNEKLFF
TRBV19	-	TRBJ1-6	CATTPGRVDNSPLHF
TRBV23-1	-	TRBJ1-6	CASSPQGQGGSPLHF
TRBV25-1	TRBD2	TRBJ2-1	CASSGGGRGEQFF
TRBV6-6	-	TRBJ1-1	CASRGRWNTEAFF
TRBV5-1	-	TRBJ2-1	CASTPLGGEEQFF
TRBV6-1	TRBD1	TRBJ2-2	CASSEPPGTGAGELFF
TRBV7-2	-	TRBJ1-2	CASSPSGVDGYTF
TRBV6-5	-	TRBJ1-1	CASSYGFATEAFF
TRBV29-1	-	TRBJ2-6	CSVLGRGTGANVLTF